This TCR beta chain originates from a study of blood T cell repertoires in COVID-19. Overall study: PBMCs, B-cell-depleted T cells, or T cells were the source of the cDNA or gDNA that made up the material.

The CDR3 covers 13 residues. Germline V CDR1 and CDR2: SGHDT, YYEEEE. V trimming: 3 bases; J trimming: 3 bases; junction bases outside the gene matches: 3. TCRdb's table, derived via immunoSEQ multiplex PCR, lists solely in-frame clones and lacks some. The data hold roughly 88,000 clones, with about 71% observed a single time. The TCR originated in a woman aged 55-75 years in a cohort sampled during active or convalescent COVID-19. The specimen was peripheral blood. The rearrangement uses TRBV5-6 and TRBJ2-7; 7 nucleotides line up with TRBD2. The CDR3: CASSWGGSYEQYF. The CDR3 bases are TGTGCCAGCAGCTGGGGGGGTAGCTACGAGCAGTACTTC.